The 5 T cell receptor beta chains presented below share a single source sample, sequenced in a study of T-cell reconstitution after alpha-beta-depleted transplantation in children. Unique molecular identifiers were used to barcode this TCRbeta library. TCRdb re-derived calls from the PCR reads in MiXCR, one entry per CDR3 protein. Among about 470,000 distinct CDR3 sequences, 43% were seen once, and the ten largest hold under 30%. Sequencing was performed on PBMCs, taken before TCRalphabeta/CD19-depleted stem cell transplant. These receptors all come from a girl aged 2 to 9 with aplastic anemia, due to receive a stem cell transplant.

This clonotype occurred once. This chain joins TRBV4-1 and TRBJ2-7, with D perhaps TRBD1 (5 bases). There are 14 residues in the CDR3. V was pared by 3 bases and J by 0 bases, with 9 bases between. Germline V gene sequence: CDR1 MGHRA, CDR2 YSYEKL. DNA of the CDR3: TGCGCCAGCAGCCATGTAAGGGGCTCCTACGAGCAGTACTTC. Its protein is CASSHVRGSYEQYF.

This clonotype has at least ten counts. The chain is built from TRBV5-1 and TRBJ2-5; no clear D. The V and J ends lost 4 bases and 5 bases respectively, with 9 bases between them. The CDR3 is made up of 12 amino acids. Looked up from germline, CDR1 is SGHRS and CDR2 is YFSETQ. CDR3 residues: CASSVVRETQYF. The DNA of the CDR3 is TGCGCCAGCAGCGTAGTTCGGGAGACCCAGTACTTC.

This clonotype was seen repeatedly, ten times or more. The chain combines TRBV18 with TRBJ1-6; 7 positions agree with TRBD1. The V and J ends lost 4 bases and 8 bases, in that order; junction bases with no gene match: 2. The CDR3 sequence is 13 residues long. Germline CDR1 reads KGHSH; CDR2 reads LQKENI. DNA of the CDR3: TGTGCCAGCTCACTCACAGGGGATTCACCCCTCCACTTT. Translated, it gives CASSLTGDSPLHF.

J is TRBJ2-2 and V is TRBV9; D is unresolved. The CDR3 totals 14 residues. V lost 2 bases to trimming and J lost 4 bases, with 9 bases between them. Germline assignment: CDR1 SGDLS and CDR2 YYNGEE. The CDR3 protein is CASSVGVSTGELFF. Here the CDR3 DNA reads TGTGCCAGCAGCGTTGGGGTTAGCACCGGGGAGCTGTTTTTT. The full variable domain, with the rest looked up from reference TRBV9 and TRBJ2-2, is DSGVTQTPKHLITATGQRVTLRCSPRSGDLSVYWYQQSLDQGLQFLIQYYNGEERAKGNILERFSAQQFPDLHSELNLSSLELGDSALYFCASSVGVSTGELFFGEGSRLTVL.

The chain has TRBV6-5 and TRBJ2-1; D might be TRBD1 or TRBD2, each matching 6 bases. Germline CDR1 MNHEY, CDR2 SVGAGI. The CDR3 extends over 15 amino acids. Between the trimmed V and J ends, which lost 2 bases and 7 bases, there was a span of 15 bases. This CDR3 is CASSYDRGRTNEQFF. The CDR3 nucleotides read TGTGCCAGCAGTTACGACCGGGGGCGCACTAATGAGCAGTTCTTC.